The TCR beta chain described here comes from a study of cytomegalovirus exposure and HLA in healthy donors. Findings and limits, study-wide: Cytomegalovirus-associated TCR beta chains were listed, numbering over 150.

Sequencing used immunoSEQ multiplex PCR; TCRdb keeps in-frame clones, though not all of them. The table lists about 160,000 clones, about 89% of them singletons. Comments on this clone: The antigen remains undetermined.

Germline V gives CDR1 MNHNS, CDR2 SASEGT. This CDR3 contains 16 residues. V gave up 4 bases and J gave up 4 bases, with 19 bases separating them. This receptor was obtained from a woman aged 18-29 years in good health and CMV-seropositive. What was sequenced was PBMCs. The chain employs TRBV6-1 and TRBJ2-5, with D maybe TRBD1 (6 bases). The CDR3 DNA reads TGTGCCAGCAGTGCAAGGACAGCCCCAAGGGGAGAGACCCAGTACTTC. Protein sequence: CASSARTAPRGETQYF.